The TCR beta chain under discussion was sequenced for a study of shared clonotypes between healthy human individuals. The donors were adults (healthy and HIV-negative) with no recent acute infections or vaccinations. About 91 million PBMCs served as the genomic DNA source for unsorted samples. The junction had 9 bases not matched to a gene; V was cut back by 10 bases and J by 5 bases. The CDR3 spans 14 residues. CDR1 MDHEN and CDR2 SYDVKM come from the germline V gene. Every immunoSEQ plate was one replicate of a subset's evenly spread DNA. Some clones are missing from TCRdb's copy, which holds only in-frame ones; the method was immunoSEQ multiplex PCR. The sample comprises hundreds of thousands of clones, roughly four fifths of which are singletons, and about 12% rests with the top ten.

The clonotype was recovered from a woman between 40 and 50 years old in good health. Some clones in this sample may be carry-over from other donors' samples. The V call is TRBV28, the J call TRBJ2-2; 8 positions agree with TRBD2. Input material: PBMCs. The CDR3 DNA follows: TGTGCCACCCTCCTTTCTAGCGGGACCGGGGAGCTGTTTTTT. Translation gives CATLLSSGTGELFF.